This entry is about one T cell receptor beta chain. Repertoires were generated with immunoSEQ multiplex PCR, while TCRdb's copy carries only in-frame clones and drops some. The sample shows some 60,000 clones, approximately 90% of them seen only once. The sample belongs to a study of T cell changes during pregnancy in multiple sclerosis. This CDR3 contains 18 residues. CDR1 and CDR2 from the germline V gene are LNHDA and SQIVND (reference sequence). The V gene end was trimmed by 5 bases and the J gene end by 1 base; junction bases not matched to a gene: 9. The chain couples TRBV19 to TRBJ2-1, with 12 bases matching TRBD2. Sample: peripheral blood, taken after pregnancy. This receptor was identified in a female donor in good health, enrolled as a control in a pregnancy study. CDR3 region: CASSSRTSGIVSYNEQFF. In DNA, the CDR3 is TGTGCCAGTAGTTCAAGGACTAGCGGGATAGTGTCCTACAATGAGCAGTTCTTC.